The 4 T cell receptor beta chains presented below share a single source sample, sequenced in a study of early T cells in non-severe SARS-CoV-2 infection. TCRdb re-analysed the 5' RACE reads in MiXCR, keeping a single row per CDR3 protein. The sample includes roughly 63,000 distinct CDR3 sequences, roughly 13% of them seen just once. Sequencing was carried out using whole blood. The receptors come from an adult who was a healthcare worker with PCR-confirmed SARS-CoV-2 infection or an uninfected control (not recorded which).

At least ten counts were recorded for this clonotype. The genes are TRBV13 and TRBJ2-4; 10 nucleotides match TRBD1. The CDR3 is made up of 17 amino acids. Germline CDR1 is PRHDT and CDR2 is FYEKMQ (reference sequence). V shed 5 bases and J 0 bases; nucleotides not matched to a gene: 7. In DNA, the CDR3 is TGTGCCAGCAGCCCGGGACAGGGGAAGATAGCCAAAAACATTCAGTACTTC. Translating gives CASSPGQGKIAKNIQYF. Filled out from reference TRBV13 and TRBJ2-4, the complete variable domain reads AAGVIQSPRHLIKEKRETATLKCYPIPRHDTVYWYQQGPGQDPQFLISFYEKMQSDKGSIPDRFSAQQFSDYHSELNMSSLELGDSALYFCASSPGQGKIAKNIQYFGAGTRLSVL.

In its sample, this clonotype was seen many times. The chain links TRBV7-2 to TRBJ2-2, with D maybe TRBD2 (6 bases). The germline V and J ends were trimmed by 5 bases and 2 bases, with 9 bases remaining between them. Germline CDR1 reads SGHTA; CDR2 reads FQGNSA. This CDR3 comprises 14 residues. The CDR3 sequence: CASSTTRNTGELFF. DNA of the CDR3: TGTGCCAGCAGCACGACTAGAAACACCGGGGAGCTGTTTTTT. Drawing the rest from reference TRBV7-2 and TRBJ2-2, the complete variable domain is GAGVSQSPSNKVTEKGKDVELRCDPISGHTALYWYRQSLGQGLEFLIYFQGNSAPDKSGLPSDRFSAERTGGSVSTLTIQRTQQEDSAVYLCASSTTRNTGELFFGEGSRLTVL.

This clonotype was found many times. V usage is TRBV9 and J usage is TRBJ2-5; D is unresolved. CDR1 is SGDLS, CDR2 YYNGEE, per germline. Trimming removed 0 bases at V and 2 bases at J, with 8 bases between. The CDR3 runs to 14 residues. The CDR3 region is CASSVEGLQETQYF. The DNA of the CDR3 is TGTGCCAGCAGCGTAGAAGGCCTACAAGAGACCCAGTACTTC. Together with reference TRBV9 and TRBJ2-5, the CDR3 gives the full variable domain: DSGVTQTPKHLITATGQRVTLRCSPRSGDLSVYWYQQSLDQGLQFLIQYYNGEERAKGNILERFSAQQFPDLHSELNLSSLELGDSALYFCASSVEGLQETQYFGPGTRLLVL.

Only a few counts were recorded for this clonotype. The chain uses TRBV2 and TRBJ1-1; D is ambiguous. CDR1 and CDR2 (germline): SNHLY, FYNNEI. Deletions cut 4 bases from V and 4 bases from J, with 10 bases between. The CDR3 is made up of 13 amino acids. This CDR3 reads CASSVGLGTEAFF. The CDR3 region has the DNA TGTGCCAGCAGTGTGGGATTGGGCACTGAAGCTTTCTTT.